The rows below give T cell receptor beta chains drawn from one sample of a study of T cells after yellow fever vaccination. TCRdb reprocessed the 5' RACE reads with MiXCR, giving one entry per CDR3 protein. The data contain some 120,000 distinct CDR3 sequences, under 9% of them singletons. The sample consisted of CD8+ T cells sorted from PBMCs, taken on the day of the yellow fever booster vaccination. These receptors were obtained from a man younger than 35 who received the YFV17D yellow fever vaccine. The CDR3 runs from the conserved cysteine through the conserved F or W. The D gene is left open where the match is weak. Not every row has a clone size; where given, it reads once, few, many or a size class.

.	TRBV9	.	TRBJ2-2	CASSVGGGKTGELFF	TGTGCCAGCAGCGTAGGGGGGGGCAAAACCGGGGAGCTGTTTTTT
.	TRBV12-3/TRBV12-4	.	TRBJ1-4	CASSPRNDELFF	TGTGCCAGCAGTCCCCGGAATGATGAACTGTTTTTT
few	TRBV12-3/TRBV12-4	.	TRBJ1-6	CASSFWGESPLHF	TGTGCCAGCAGTTTTTGGGGCGAGTCACCCCTCCACTTT
few	TRBV9	TRBD1	TRBJ2-2	CASSSPTGPGELFF	TGTGCCAGCAGCTCCCCGACAGGGCCCGGGGAGCTGTTTTTT
few	TRBV4-3	TRBD1	TRBJ2-7	CASTQDSRTGHGEQYF	TGCGCCAGCACCCAAGATAGCCGGACAGGGCATGGCGAGCAGTACTTC
.	TRBV11-1	.	TRBJ2-1	CASSPHLGGSYNEQFF	TGTGCCAGCAGCCCCCACCTTGGGGGATCCTACAATGAGCAGTTCTTC
few	TRBV4-2	TRBD2	TRBJ2-1	CASSPEGGSSYNEQFF	TGTGCCAGCAGCCCCGAGGGCGGGAGCTCCTACAATGAGCAGTTCTTC
.	TRBV11-2	.	TRBJ1-6	CASSLGNSNSPLHF	TGTGCCAGCAGCTTAGGAAACAGTAATTCACCCCTCCACTTT
few	TRBV20-1	.	TRBJ1-4	CSARDTGYLQLGEKLFF	TGCAGTGCTAGAGACACCGGGTATCTGCAACTAGGAGAAAAACTGTTTTTT
many	TRBV4-1	.	TRBJ1-6	CASSQDPGNSPLHF	TGCGCCAGCAGCCAAGATCCGGGAAATTCACCCCTCCACTTT
once	TRBV20-1	TRBD2	TRBJ2-3	CSARLGGLVRLGTDTQYF	TGCAGTGCTAGATTGGGGGGGTTGGTGCGACTAGGCACAGATACGCAGTATTTT
.	TRBV7-2	TRBD1	TRBJ1-1	CASSLLGQGLNTGAFF	TGTGCCAGCAGCTTATTGGGACAGGGATTGAACACTGGAGCTTTCTTT
.	TRBV20-1	.	TRBJ2-7	CSARDSPGGIYEQYF	TGCAGTGCTAGAGATTCGCCCGGGGGAATCTACGAGCAGTACTTC
few	TRBV30	TRBD1	TRBJ2-7	CAWSVRQGYEQYF	TGTGCCTGGAGTGTGCGACAGGGCTACGAGCAGTACTTC
.	TRBV11-2	TRBD1	TRBJ2-1	CASSLAGTGSNF	TGTGCCAGCAGCTTAGCCGGGACAGGGAGCAACTTC
.	TRBV7-9	.	TRBJ1-1	CASSTPIVETLVSAEAFF	TGTGCCAGCAGCACACCCATAGTGGAGACCCTCGTTTCGGCTGAAGCTTTCTTT
few	TRBV7-6	.	TRBJ2-7	CASSALNGVYEQYF	TGTGCCAGCAGCGCCCTCAACGGGGTTTACGAGCAGTACTTC
few	TRBV12-3/TRBV12-4	.	TRBJ2-3	CASSLRRSTDTQYF	TGTGCCAGCAGTTTACGGCGAAGCACAGATACGCAGTATTTT
few	TRBV20-1	TRBD2	TRBJ2-1	CSARVAGGPEEQFF	TGCAGTGCTAGAGTAGCGGGGGGGCCGGAGGAGCAGTTCTTC
.	TRBV15	TRBD2	TRBJ2-4	CATTRGRAGGYFIQYF	TGTGCCACCACCCGGGGACGAGCGGGGGGGTACTTCATTCAGTACTTC
once	TRBV7-9	TRBD1	TRBJ2-5	CASSPPGTAETQYF	TGTGCCAGCAGCCCGCCGGGGACAGCGGAGACCCAGTACTTC
few	TRBV5-4	.	TRBJ2-3	CASSLGRVTDTQYF	TGTGCCAGCAGCTTGGGCAGGGTCACAGATACGCAGTATTTT
.	TRBV9	.	TRBJ1-6	CASSVEGGLSPLHF	TGTGCCAGCAGCGTGGAGGGCGGACTCTCACCCCTCCACTTT
.	TRBV4-1	TRBD2	TRBJ2-7	CASSHAGTSGGLSYEQYF	TGCGCCAGCAGCCATGCCGGGACTAGCGGGGGGCTCTCCTACGAGCAGTACTTC
few	TRBV20-1	.	TRBJ2-7	CSATGTRSSYEQYF	TGCAGTGCAACCGGGACACGCAGCTCCTACGAGCAGTACTTC
many	TRBV3-1	.	TRBJ2-5	CASSQDLGFQETQYF	TGTGCCAGCAGCCAAGATCTGGGCTTCCAAGAGACCCAGTACTTC
few	TRBV28	.	TRBJ2-5	CASRGQRETQYF	TGTGCCAGCAGAGGACAGAGGGAGACCCAGTACTTC
.	TRBV7-6	.	TRBJ2-2	CASSPLWGRGELFF	TGTGCCAGCAGCCCCCTTTGGGGGAGGGGGGAGCTGTTTTTT
many	TRBV6-6	.	TRBJ2-3	CASSYASSTDTQYF	TGTGCCAGCAGTTACGCCTCTAGCACAGATACGCAGTATTTT
many	TRBV5-5	TRBD1	TRBJ1-4	CASSSSQGANEKLFF	TGTGCCAGCAGCTCGTCACAGGGGGCGAATGAAAAACTGTTTTTT
.	TRBV29-1	.	TRBJ1-1	CSGTVNTEAFF	TGCAGCGGGACAGTGAACACTGAAGCTTTCTTT
few	TRBV4-1	.	TRBJ2-5	CASSHPRPGGRDQETQYF	TGCGCCAGCAGCCACCCCAGGCCGGGGGGCAGGGATCAAGAGACCCAGTACTTC
.	TRBV6-2/TRBV6-3	TRBD1	TRBJ2-5	CAIHRQGFQETQYF	TGTGCCATCCACCGACAGGGGTTCCAAGAGACCCAGTACTTC
.	TRBV3-1	TRBD1	TRBJ1-1	CASSQDRDRASSEAFF	TGTGCCAGCAGCCAAGACCGGGACAGGGCGTCGTCTGAAGCTTTCTTT
.	TRBV5-1	.	TRBJ1-6	CASSLLRNSPLHF	TGCGCCAGCAGCTTGTTGCGGAATTCACCCCTCCACTTT
few	TRBV6-2/TRBV6-3	.	TRBJ2-1	CASSVPPGLQDEQFF	TGTGCCAGCAGTGTACCCCCGGGCCTCCAAGATGAGCAGTTCTTC
many	TRBV27	.	TRBJ2-6	CASSLSPSGANVLTF	TGTGCCAGCAGTCTCTCCCCCTCTGGGGCCAACGTCCTGACTTTC
many	TRBV20-1	TRBD2	TRBJ2-3	CSARDAPSGSTDTQYF	TGCAGTGCTAGAGATGCGCCTAGCGGTAGCACAGATACGCAGTATTTT
few	TRBV12-3/TRBV12-4	.	TRBJ1-2	CASSPGSVRGYTF	TGTGCCAGCAGTCCCGGTTCAGTGAGAGGCTACACCTTC
few	TRBV19	.	TRBJ1-5	CASGIQPQHF	TGTGCCAGTGGGATTCAGCCCCAGCATTTT
many	TRBV5-6	.	TRBJ1-6	CASSLERQSYSPLHF	TGTGCCAGCAGCTTGGAGCGACAGAGCTATTCACCCCTCCACTTT
few	TRBV6-5	.	TRBJ1-1	CASSYSGRIEAFF	TGTGCCAGCAGTTACTCAGGACGGATTGAAGCTTTCTTT
few	TRBV13	.	TRBJ1-6	CASSSGLGLNSPLHF	TGTGCCAGCAGCTCAGGACTGGGGCTGAATTCACCCCTCCACTTT
.	TRBV7-9	.	TRBJ1-1	CASSPRRTGNTEAFF	TGTGCCAGCAGCCCTAGAAGGACTGGGAACACTGAAGCTTTCTTT